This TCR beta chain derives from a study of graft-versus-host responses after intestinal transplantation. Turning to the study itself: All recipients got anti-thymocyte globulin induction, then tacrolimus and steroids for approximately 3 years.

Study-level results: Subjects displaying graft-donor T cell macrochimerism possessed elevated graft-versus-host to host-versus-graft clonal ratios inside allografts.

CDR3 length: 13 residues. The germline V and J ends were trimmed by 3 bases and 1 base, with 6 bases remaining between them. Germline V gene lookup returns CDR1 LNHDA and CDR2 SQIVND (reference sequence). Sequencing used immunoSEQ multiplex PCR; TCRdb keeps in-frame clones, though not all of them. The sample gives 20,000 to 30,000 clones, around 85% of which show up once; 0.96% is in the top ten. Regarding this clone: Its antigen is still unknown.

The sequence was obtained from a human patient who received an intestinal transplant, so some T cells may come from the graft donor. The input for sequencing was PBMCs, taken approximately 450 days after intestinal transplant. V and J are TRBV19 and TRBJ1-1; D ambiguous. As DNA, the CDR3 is TGTGCCAGTAGTATGTTCGGGAACACTGAAGCTTTCTTT. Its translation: CASSMFGNTEAFF.